The rows below give T cell receptor beta chains drawn from one sample of a study of shared clonotypes between healthy human individuals. The assay was immunoSEQ multiplex PCR, and TCRdb's table has in-frame clones only and misses some. The repertoire holds about 680,000 clones, with around three quarters as singletons. Material for sequencing was memory CD4+ T cells sorted from blood. Every receptor here comes from a woman in her thirties in good health. CDR3s include the opening cysteine and the closing phenylalanine or tryptophan. Fields, in order: CDR3 protein, CDR3 DNA, D gene, V gene, J gene, clone size. D genes are given only for firm matches. Rows may omit the clone size; those that give it use once, few, many or a size class.

CASSSSTDTQYF	TGTGCCAGCAGCTCCAGCACAGATACGCAGTATTTT	.	TRBV7-6	TRBJ2-3	.
CASSVDTQGRDDEQYF	TGTGCCAGCAGTGTCGACACCCAGGGGAGGGATGACGAGCAGTACTTC	.	TRBV2	TRBJ2-7	.
CASEAGGDYNEKLFF	TGTGCCAGCGAAGCAGGGGGCGATTACAATGAAAAACTGTTTTTT	TRBD1	TRBV27	TRBJ1-4	.
CASSNNRAGTEAFF	TGTGCCAGCAGTAATAACAGGGCTGGCACTGAAGCTTTCTTT	.	TRBV6-5	TRBJ1-1	.
CASSQGVDNEQFF	TGTGCCAGCAGCCAGGGAGTGGACAATGAGCAGTTCTTC	.	TRBV5-4	TRBJ2-1	once
CASTKSGSTSGRNYEQYF	TGTGCCAGCACTAAAAGTGGGTCGACTAGCGGGAGGAACTACGAGCAGTACTTC	TRBD2	TRBV28	TRBJ2-7	.
CASSPTGGLAVGSSYNEQFF	TGTGCCAGCAGTCCAACAGGGGGACTAGCGGTTGGAAGCTCCTACAATGAGCAGTTCTTC	TRBD2	TRBV28	TRBJ2-1	.
CASSRTPSTDTQYF	TGCGCCAGCAGTAGGACACCTAGCACAGATACGCAGTATTTT	.	TRBV10-2	TRBJ2-3	.
CASSEWGGGELFF	TGTGCCAGCAGTGAATGGGGAGGCGGGGAGCTGTTTTTT	.	TRBV2	TRBJ2-2	.
CASSPGLLAAGELFF	TGTGCCAGCAGCCCGGGACTATTGGCGGCCGGGGAGCTGTTTTTT	TRBD2	TRBV7-2	TRBJ2-2	.
CAISQSSGNTIYF	TGTGCCATCAGCCAGTCCTCTGGAAACACCATATATTTT	.	TRBV10-3	TRBJ1-3	.
CASSSGGEETQYF	TGTGCCAGCTCATCAGGCGGCGAAGAGACCCAGTACTTC	.	TRBV18	TRBJ2-5	many
CASSNDRGEQYF	TGTGCCAGCAGCAACGACAGGGGCGAGCAGTACTTC	TRBD1	TRBV5-6	TRBJ2-7	.